The 21 T cell receptor beta chains in this list originate from one sample, sequenced in a study of Graves' ophthalmopathy and Graves' hyperthyroidism (dated by TCRdb to the late 2010s). Instrument used: Illumina HiSeq 2000. For repertoire sequencing, TCR beta CDR3 regions were amplified from RNA transcripts. The first round of RT-PCR was done with HTBI primers and the Qiagen OneStep RT-PCR kit, and was followed by a second round of multiplex PCR, then size selection and purification. TCRdb ran its own pipeline on the public reads, namely fastp trimming at Q25 and MiXCR clone calling, and kept in-frame beta chains. Merged by CDR3 protein, the rows form single entries marked with the most common genes and DNA. For this sample the table gives 740,000 or so distinct CDR3 sequences, of which 35% to 50% were detected only once. The ten largest account for approximately 43% of the sample. Specimen: peripheral blood. All receptors come from an adult man with Graves' ophthalmopathy.

The chain couples TRBV2 to TRBJ2-3; D possibly corresponds to TRBD1 (7 bases). The ends were cut back, 3 bases at V and 6 bases at J, with 19 bases in the middle. Germline V CDR1 and CDR2: SNHLY, FYNNEI. The CDR3 is 16 amino acids. CDR3 sequence reads: CASSDSQEGARDTQYF. In DNA form, the CDR3 reads TGTGCCAGCAGTGATTCGCAGGAGGGGGCCAGGGATACGCAGTATTTT. Drawing the rest from reference TRBV2 and TRBJ2-3, the complete variable domain is EPEVTQTPSHQVTQMGQEVILRCVPISNHLYFYWYRQILGQKVEFLVSFYNNEISEKSEIFDDQFSVERPDGSNFTLKIRSTKLEDSAMYFCASSDSQEGARDTQYFGPGTRLTVL.

This clonotype was recorded many times. The rearrangement uses TRBV29-1 and TRBJ1-2; D is uncertain. Germline CDR1 is SQVTM and CDR2 is ANQGSEA. This CDR3 is built from 14 residues. The germline V and J ends were trimmed by 5 bases and 4 bases, with 17 bases remaining between them. The CDR3 reads CSVKPQDGLYGYTF. CDR3 bases: TGCAGCGTTAAACCTCAGGACGGGCTCTATGGCTACACCTTC.

The CDR3 sequence is CASSLVPPSLNGYTF. Here the CDR3 DNA reads TGTGCCAGCAGCTTGGTTCCGCCGTCTTTGAACGGCTACACCTTC. V usage is TRBV5-6 and J usage is TRBJ1-2; D gene ambiguous. Trimming removed 0 bases at V and 8 bases at J, with 17 bases between. Germline V gives CDR1 SGHDT, CDR2 YYEEEE. The CDR3 has 15 residues.

This sequence joins TRBV19 and TRBJ2-2; 7 bases agree with TRBD1. Germline-derived CDR1 and CDR2 are LNHDA and SQIVND (reference sequence). The CDR3 runs to 15 residues. J gave up 7 bases and V 10 bases, and 15 bases lay outside the gene matches. This CDR3 is CATDTTTGSGGELFF. The CDR3 coding sequence is TGTGCCACCGATACCACGACAGGGTCGGGCGGGGAGCTGTTTTTT.

This rearrangement joins TRBV16 to TRBJ2-5, with D perhaps given as TRBD1 or TRBD2 (6 bases each). This CDR3 contains 11 residues. Germline V gene sequence: CDR1 KGHSY, CDR2 FQNENV. The CDR3 DNA sequence: TGTGCGGGGGGCGATCAAGAGACCCAGTACTTC. Translation gives CAGGDQETQYF.

This clonotype has at least ten counts. The gene calls are TRBV10-3 and TRBJ1-1; D ambiguous. The CDR3 length is 15 residues. Trimming shortened V by 3 bases and J by 1 base, and 12 bases separated the two germline ends. CDR1 ENHRY and CDR2 SYGVKD come from the germline V gene. The CDR3: CAISDPVRRNTEAFF. Written as DNA, the CDR3 is TGTGCCATCAGTGATCCTGTCAGACGGAACACTGAAGCTTTCTTT.

The chain recombines TRBV6-6 with TRBJ2-7; 8 bases line up with TRBD2. Trimming removed 5 bases from V and 5 bases from J; junction bases left unmatched: 11. CDR3 size: 15 residues. Germline CDR1 MNHNY, CDR2 SVGAGI (reference sequence). The CDR3, as DNA: TGTGCCAGCAGTCCCCCGGGAGGGCAGGACCACGAGCAGTACTTC. This encodes CASSPPGGQDHEQYF.

This clonotype was detected many times. The junction shows a germline mismatch at one end, possibly a read error. This sequence joins TRBV10-3 and TRBJ1-2, with D tentatively TRBD1 (6 bases). The germline CDR1 and CDR2 sequences are ENHRY and SYGVKD. CDR3 length equals 14 residues. CDR3 DNA: TGTGCCAGCAGTGACCGGGACACCAACTATGGCTACACCTTC. Amino acids: CASSDRDTNYGYTF.

The chain couples TRBV7-6 to TRBJ2-5; possibly TRBD2 for D (5 bases). Germline CDR1 and CDR2: SGHVS and FNYEAQ. This CDR3 is 19 amino acids long. The V end lost 1 base, the J end lost 5 bases, and 26 bases lay between the germline ends. CDR3 in DNA: TGTGCCAGCAGCTTAGGGCCAGGCGAGGAGGTGGCCGGGGTGGAGACCCAGTACTTC. This translates into CASSLGPGEEVAGVETQYF.

This clonotype has just a few counts. The genes are TRBV4-3 and TRBJ1-2, with D possibly being TRBD1 (5 bases). The CDR3 is 15 amino acids. Germline assignment: CDR1 LGHNA and CDR2 YSLEER. Trimming took off 0 bases at V and 4 bases at J, with 12 bases between the two ends. As DNA, the CDR3 is TGCGCCAGCAGCCAAGATGAGGGGTTCGGCTATGGCTACACCTTC. This translates into CASSQDEGFGYGYTF.

The rearrangement joins TRBV19 to TRBJ1-2; D gene ambiguous. In germline, CDR1 is LNHDA, CDR2 SQIVND (reference sequence). This CDR3 contains 16 residues. V was trimmed by 4 bases and J by 1 base, leaving 16 bases between them. The CDR3 is CASSTKQSSFNYGYTF. DNA of the CDR3: TGTGCCAGTAGTACGAAACAGAGTTCCTTTAACTATGGCTACACCTTC.

The sample holds a few counts of this clonotype. This rearrangement joins TRBV4-2 to TRBJ2-5; D remains unclear. The CDR3 sequence is 13 residues long. V was clipped by 5 bases and J by 5 bases, with 12 bases between them. The V gene's germline CDR1 is LGHNA and CDR2 YNFKEQ. The CDR3 region is CASSLLLRETQYF. The CDR3 DNA follows: TGTGCCAGCAGCTTGCTCCTACGGGAGACCCAGTACTTC.

A word on this clonotype: Being one base from a much bigger clone, this may be a read error. The chain couples TRBV15 to TRBJ1-2; no definite D call. Trimming took 5 bases from V and 7 from J, leaving 14 bases between them. Germline loops: CDR1 LNHNV, CDR2 YYDKDF (reference sequence). There are 13 residues in the CDR3. CDR3 in DNA: TGTGCCACCAGCTTAGAAGGGTCTTTTGGCTACACCTTC. Its protein is CATSLEGSFGYTF.

The chain couples TRBV5-1 to TRBJ2-6; TRBD1 matches at 7 bases. CDR1 is SGHRS, CDR2 YFSETQ, per germline. This CDR3 contains 14 residues. Trimming removed 0 bases from V and 11 bases from J; junction bases left unmatched: 5. Here the CDR3 DNA reads TGCGCCAGCAGCTTGGAGACAGGGTATGACGTCCTGACTTTC. Translating gives CASSLETGYDVLTF.

V and J are TRBV6-4 and TRBJ1-2, with 9 bases that match TRBD1. V was pared by 6 bases and J by 4 bases, with 6 bases of the junction left unmatched. Germline lookup yields CDR1 MRHNA and CDR2 SNTAGT. This CDR3 region has 14 residues. CDR3 coding DNA: TGTGCCAGCAGGGCAACAGGGGGCACCTATGGCTACACCTTC. As protein: CASRATGGTYGYTF.

This clonotype was counted ten times or more. The J gene is TRBJ1-6, the V gene TRBV29-1; D remains unclear. This CDR3 comprises 16 residues. V lost 7 bases and J 8 bases, leaving 24 bases between the germline ends. Germline loops: CDR1 SQVTM, CDR2 ANQGSEA. The CDR3 DNA reads as TGCAGCGAGGACCCATCTGGCTTAACGTCGGATTCACCCCTCCACTTT. Residues: CSEDPSGLTSDSPLHF.

The chain recombines TRBV29-1 with TRBJ1-4, with D possibly matching TRBD1 (5 bases). This CDR3 spans 14 amino acids. CDR1 and CDR2 (germline): SQVTM, ANQGSEA. V lost 6 bases, J lost 8 bases, and 19 bases lay in between. The CDR3 reads CSVAPPVGVEKLFF. DNA for the CDR3: TGCAGCGTCGCCCCTCCTGTGGGGGTGGAAAAACTGTTTTTT.

This clonotype showed up many times. The V gene is TRBV12-3 or TRBV12-4, the J gene TRBJ1-5; 9 bases are shared with TRBD1. Trimming took 7 bases from V and 6 from J; bases not matched to a gene: 16. The CDR3 length is 17 residues. CDR3 nucleotide sequence: TGTGCCAGCACCCTTTGGGGAGGCGGGACAGGGTTTCAGCCCCAGCATTTT. Its protein is CASTLWGGGTGFQPQHF.

This clonotype was counted a few times. This chain links TRBV20-1 with TRBJ1-2; 7 nucleotides agree with TRBD1. The V segment lost 4 bases and the J segment 7 bases; nucleotides outside the gene matches: 3. The CDR3 is made up of 11 amino acids. Germline lookup yields CDR1 DFQATT and CDR2 SNEGSKA (reference sequence). The CDR3, as DNA: TGCAGTGCTACAGGGGGAGGTGGCTACACCTTC. Protein product: CSATGGGGYTF.

Only one count was recorded for this clonotype. The junction shows a germline mismatch at one end, possibly a read error. The J gene is TRBJ1-3, the V gene TRBV20-1; the D is unclear. Germline CDR1 DFQATT, CDR2 SNEGSKA (reference sequence). There are 14 residues in the CDR3. CDR3 coding DNA: TGCAGTGCTGAGGGTCCTCTCTCTGGAAACACCACATATTTT. Its protein is CSAEGPLSGNTTYF.

This clonotype was found a few times. This chain uses TRBV5-1 with TRBJ2-7; D possibly corresponds to TRBD1 (5 bases). The CDR3 spans 15 residues. CDR1 SGHRS and CDR2 YFSETQ come from the germline V gene. Between the trimmed V and J ends, which lost 2 bases and 9 bases, there was a span of 21 bases. The CDR3 loop is CASSLQPQGNHVQYF. The CDR3 DNA reads as TGCGCCAGCAGCTTACAACCCCAGGGAAACCACGTGCAGTACTTC.